Presented here are 24 T cell receptor beta chains from one specimen sequenced in a study of cytotoxic CD8 clonotypes in ibrutinib-treated CLL. Here immunoSEQ multiplex PCR was the method, and the copy in TCRdb shows in-frame clones only, minus some. The sample lists some 310,000 clones, around four fifths seen once, with more than 6% in the top ten. Sequenced material: PBMCs, taken before ibrutinib treatment. Receptor source: a human donor with chronic lymphocytic leukemia.

The CDR3 DNA sequence: TGTGCCAGCAGCTTTGGTCGGAACAATGAGCAGTTCTTC. Encoded protein: CASSFGRNNEQFF. The genes are TRBV7-2 and TRBJ2-1; D ambiguous. Per the germline V gene, CDR1 is SGHTA and CDR2 is FQGNSA. There are 13 residues in the CDR3. With 3 bases removed from V and 5 bases from J, the gap between germline ends came to 8 bases.

V is TRBV5-1 and J is TRBJ1-5; D is unclear. CDR3 length: 14 amino acids. CDR1 is SGHRS and CDR2 is YFSETQ in the germline V gene. V was trimmed by 4 bases and J by 0 bases, leaving 8 bases between them. CDR3 loop: CASSPGDSNQPQHF. CDR3 DNA sequence: TGCGCCAGCAGCCCTGGAGATAGCAATCAGCCCCAGCATTTT.

This clone appeared a few times. The gene calls are TRBV28 and TRBJ1-1, with a possible D match to TRBD1 (6 bases). The CDR3 covers 18 residues. Trimming stripped 2 bases from V and 1 base from J, with 20 bases between. The germline CDR1 and CDR2 sequences are MDHEN and SYDVKM. The CDR3 DNA is TGTGCCAGCAGTTTACCTCCCCATGGGACCAGGGGGAACACTGAAGCTTTCTTT. As protein: CASSLPPHGTRGNTEAFF.

V and J are TRBV6-1 and TRBJ2-1, with D perhaps matching TRBD2 (5 bases). CDR1 is MNHNS and CDR2 is SASEGT in the germline V gene. The CDR3 has 14 residues. The V and J ends lost 3 bases and 8 bases respectively, with 14 bases between them. The DNA for the CDR3 is TGTGCCAGCAGTGACCCCGGCATTAGCGATGAGCAGTTCTTC. Protein: CASSDPGISDEQFF.

CDR3 region: CAWSVRVEQYF. The CDR3 nucleotides read TGTGCCTGGAGTGTAAGGGTCGAGCAGTACTTC. V is TRBV30 and J is TRBJ2-7, with D hard to call. The ends were cut back, 0 bases at V and 6 bases at J, with 6 bases in the middle. CDR1 is GTSNPN and CDR2 is SVGIG in the germline V gene (reference sequence). This CDR3 is built from 11 residues.

This chain connects TRBV27 to TRBJ1-2; TRBD1 agrees at 8 bases. The CDR3 sequence is 12 residues long. Looked up from germline, CDR1 is MNHEY and CDR2 is SMNVEV (reference sequence). The V and J ends lost 7 bases and 8 bases, in that order; junction bases with no gene match: 6. The CDR3 protein is CASKRTGRGYTF. CDR3 coding DNA: TGTGCCAGCAAACGGACAGGGAGGGGCTACACCTTC.

The J gene is TRBJ1-1, the V gene TRBV6-6; the D gene is possibly TRBD1 (5 bases). Germline lookup yields CDR1 MNHNY and CDR2 SVGAGI (reference sequence). V lost 6 bases to trimming and J lost 4 bases, with 15 bases between them. The CDR3 sequence is 14 residues long. For the CDR3, the DNA is TGTGCCAGCAGACCATTCTACGACAGCACTGAAGCTTTCTTT. It specifies CASRPFYDSTEAFF.

The chain uses TRBV19 and TRBJ2-3, with TRBD2 matching over 7 bases. Per germline, CDR1 LNHDA and CDR2 SQIVND (reference sequence). V was pared by 5 bases and J by 3 bases, with 11 bases of the junction left unmatched. This CDR3 comprises 16 residues. For the CDR3, the DNA is TGTGCCAGTAGTCGTCTAGCGGACTATGGTACAGATACGCAGTATTTT. Translating gives CASSRLADYGTDTQYF.

In regard to this clone: A junction end diverges from the germline sequence, so it may reflect a read error. This sequence joins TRBV7-7 and TRBJ2-5; no definite D call. CDR1 is SSHAT and CDR2 is FNYEAQ in the germline V gene (reference sequence). This CDR3 contains 13 residues. CDR3 loop: CASSLDRSETQYF. The CDR3 DNA reads TGTGCTAGCAGCTTAGATCGGTCAGAGACCCAGTACTTC.

This chain joins TRBV11-3 and TRBJ2-2; TRBD1 might be the D (6 bases). Trimming shortened V by 1 base and J by 3 bases, and 9 bases separated the two germline ends. Germline values: CDR1 SGHNT, CDR2 YENEEA. The CDR3 contains 15 residues. The CDR3 region is CASSLGGQYTGELFF. In nucleotides, the CDR3 is TGTGCCAGCAGCTTAGGGGGACAATACACCGGGGAGCTGTTTTTT.

The chain has TRBV29-1 and TRBJ1-2; 8 bases are shared with TRBD1. V shed 0 bases and J 8 bases; nucleotides not matched to a gene: 11. CDR1 and CDR2 (germline): SQVTM, ANQGSEA. The CDR3 has 15 amino acids. The CDR3 region has the DNA TGCAGCGTTGAAGAGTCGGGACAGGCTTTTTGGGGCTACACCTTC. It yields the protein CSVEESGQAFWGYTF.

J is TRBJ1-2 and V is TRBV6-5, with unresolved D. The CDR3 loop spans 11 amino acids. From germline, CDR1 is MNHEY and CDR2 SVGAGI. Trimming left V 7 bases short and J 2 bases short, with 5 bases between. CDR3: CASKENYGYTF. For the CDR3, the DNA is TGTGCCAGCAAGGAAAACTATGGCTACACCTTC.

In this sample, this clone turned up once. Relative to the germline gene, one junction end is altered; a read error may explain this. This chain connects TRBV7-6 to TRBJ1-2; 7 positions match TRBD1. CDR3 length: 13 amino acids. The germline V gene encodes CDR1 SGHVS and CDR2 FNYEAQ. The CDR3 coding sequence is TGTGCCAGCAGCCCCGGTCGGGACAGAAAGTACTTCTTC. As protein: CASSPGRDRKYFF.

The rearrangement uses TRBV5-1 and TRBJ1-2; D call uncertain. The CDR3 runs to 14 residues. V lost 4 bases and J lost 8, with 18 bases in between. CDR1 SGHRS and CDR2 YFSETQ come from the germline V gene. The CDR3 nucleotides are TGCGCCAGCAGCCTGGACGGACCTGTGGGAGGCTACACCTTC. It translates to CASSLDGPVGGYTF.

This clone was recorded a few times. The CDR3 reads CASSADWGNTEAFF. The CDR3 nucleotides read TGTGCCAGCAGCGCCGACTGGGGGAACACTGAAGCTTTCTTT. The rearrangement uses TRBV9 and TRBJ1-1; D gene unclear. Germline CDR1 is SGDLS and CDR2 is YYNGEE. Trimming took off 3 bases at V and 1 base at J, with 10 bases between the two ends. This CDR3 contains 14 residues. The whole variable domain, filled in from reference TRBV9 and TRBJ1-1, reads DSGVTQTPKHLITATGQRVTLRCSPRSGDLSVYWYQQSLDQGLQFLIQYYNGEERAKGNILERFSAQQFPDLHSELNLSSLELGDSALYFCASSADWGNTEAFFGQGTRLTVV.

The chain uses TRBV30 and TRBJ2-1; the D is unclear. Trimming shortened V by 5 bases and J by 6 bases, and 11 bases separated the two germline ends. The CDR3 sequence is 12 residues long. Germline CDR1 is GTSNPN and CDR2 is SVGIG (reference sequence). CDR3 loop: CAWAGDLNEQFF. CDR3 DNA sequence: TGTGCCTGGGCAGGCGACCTCAATGAGCAGTTCTTC.

This clone was detected only a few times. The V and J genes are TRBV30 and TRBJ1-1; TRBD1 is a possible D gene (5 bases). The CDR3 extends over 14 amino acids. V gave up 1 base and J gave up 4 bases, with 13 bases separating them. CDR1 and CDR2 from the germline V gene are GTSNPN and SVGIG (reference sequence). This CDR3 is CAWSGTKGSTEAFF. DNA for the CDR3: TGTGCCTGGAGTGGGACGAAGGGGTCCACTGAAGCTTTCTTT.

The chain uses TRBV4-2 and TRBJ1-2; the D is unclear. Between the trimmed V and J ends, which lost 3 bases and 4 bases, there was a span of 15 bases. CDR1 and CDR2 (germline): LGHNA, YNFKEQ. The CDR3 sequence is 15 residues long. CDR3 sequence reads: CASSHPGRAGYGYTF. In nucleotides, the CDR3 is TGTGCCAGCAGCCACCCGGGCCGAGCGGGCTATGGCTACACCTTC.

The V gene is TRBV19, the J gene TRBJ2-7; 9 bases align to TRBD1. Looked up from germline, CDR1 is LNHDA and CDR2 is SQIVND (reference sequence). CDR3 length equals 14 residues. Trimming cost V 3 bases and J 5 bases; bases outside gene matches: 5. The CDR3 loop reads CASSIDRGSDEQYF. CDR3 nucleotides: TGTGCCAGTAGTATCGACAGGGGGTCTGACGAGCAGTACTTC.

The V gene is TRBV7-6, the J gene TRBJ2-7; 7 bases are shared with TRBD1. Germline values: CDR1 SGHVS, CDR2 FNYEAQ. The CDR3 is 15 residues long. With V trimmed by 4 bases and J by 0 bases, 6 bases remained unmatched. The CDR3: CASSSRQGHSYEQYF. In DNA, the CDR3 is TGTGCCAGCAGCTCCCGACAGGGTCACTCCTACGAGCAGTACTTC. Full variable domain (remainder filled in from reference TRBV7-6 and TRBJ2-7): GAGVSQSPRYKVTKRGQDVALRCDPISGHVSLYWYRQALGQGPEFLTYFNYEAQQDKSGLPNDRFSAERPEGSISTLTIQRTEQRDSAMYRCASSSRQGHSYEQYFGPGTRLTVT.

The rearrangement links TRBV4-1 to TRBJ2-7, with no clear D. This CDR3 has 12 residues. Trimming removed 1 base at V and 7 bases at J, with 8 bases between. Germline loops: CDR1 MGHRA, CDR2 YSYEKL. The CDR3 nucleotides read TGCGCCAGCAGCCAAGGGGTGGGAGAGCAGTACTTC. This encodes CASSQGVGEQYF.

Notes on this clone: Other DNA sequences of this sample code for an identical CDR3. This chain connects TRBV2 to TRBJ2-7; no firm D call. This CDR3 has 14 amino acids. Germline V gene lookup returns CDR1 SNHLY and CDR2 FYNNEI. The V gene lost 4 bases and the J gene lost 0 bases, with 10 bases spanning the gap. The CDR3 spells CASSVGRRSYEQYF. The CDR3 nucleotides are TGTGCCAGCAGTGTCGGACGCCGCTCCTACGAGCAGTACTTC.

This chain connects TRBV30 to TRBJ2-3; 9 nucleotides align to TRBD2. J gave up 5 bases and V 1 base, and 4 bases lay outside the gene matches. The CDR3 has 14 residues. Germline V gene data show CDR1 as GTSNPN and CDR2 as SVGIG (reference sequence). The CDR3 DNA is TGTGCCTGGAGTGGGGGACTAGCTGAAGATACGCAGTATTTT. Protein: CAWSGGLAEDTQYF.

The chain employs TRBV27 and TRBJ2-7; 11 nucleotides agree with TRBD1. The CDR3 spans 19 residues. V shed 0 bases, J shed 2 bases, and the junction held 12 bases outside the gene matches. From germline, CDR1 is MNHEY and CDR2 SMNVEV (reference sequence). In DNA, the CDR3 is TGTGCCAGCAGTTTATCGCCTCTATCCGGGACAGGGGGTCCCTACGAGCAGTACTTC. Protein sequence: CASSLSPLSGTGGPYEQYF.